A single TCR beta chain is shown here with its context. Antigen specificity is unknown. This record belongs to a study of PD-1 blockade in classical Hodgkin lymphoma. Overall study context: Patients were infused with nivolumab 3 mg/kg every 2 weeks.

Repertoires were generated with immunoSEQ multiplex PCR, while TCRdb's copy carries only in-frame clones and drops some. The data show 80,000 to 100,000 clones, 80% to 95% seen once. The CDR3 loop spans 15 amino acids. Germline V lookup: CDR1 SGHVS, CDR2 FQNEAQ. The V gene lost 1 base and the J gene lost 3 bases, with 12 bases spanning the gap. Patients all relapsed after autologous stem cell transplantation, and there was variation in brentuximab vedotin exposure. Patients showed best responses of complete response, partial response or progressive disease. The study, taken as a whole, reports: Why the repertoires differ is still unclear, perhaps disease activity or prior therapy. Baseline TCR diversity was reportedly lower in newly diagnosed patients than in healthy donors. It was reported as lower still in relapsed/refractory patients.

V usage is TRBV7-8 and J usage is TRBJ1-1; D perhaps matches TRBD1 (5 bases). The receptor was derived from a human donor with classical Hodgkin lymphoma. Sequencing used peripheral blood mononuclear cells (PBMCs), obtained at baseline. The CDR3 loop is CASSLDRRGDTEAFF. CDR3 DNA sequence: TGTGCCAGCAGCTTAGATCGAAGGGGTGACACTGAAGCTTTCTTT. Full variable domain (rest looked up from reference TRBV7-8 and TRBJ1-1): GAGVSQSPRYKVAKRGQDVALRCDPISGHVSLFWYQQALGQGPEFLTYFQNEAQLDKSGLPSDRFFAERPEGSVSTLKIQRTQQEDSAVYLCASSLDRRGDTEAFFGQGTRLTVV.